This T cell receptor (beta chain) derives from a study of blood T cell repertoires in COVID-19. Study processing details: Nucleated cell counts were estimated from reference gene primer amplification. The method was immunoSEQ multiplex PCR; TCRdb's version includes in-frame clones alone and lacks a portion of them. V and J calls and clone size are as listed in that table; D and trimming were resolved from the DNA. Of approximately 270,000 clones in the sample, roughly 80% are singletons; the top ten hold 15% to 18%. Germline V gives CDR1 SGHRS, CDR2 YFSETQ. The CDR3 sequence is 19 residues long. With 0 bases removed from V and 1 base from J, the gap between germline ends came to 19 bases.

Sequenced input: peripheral blood. The TCR comes from a person aged 70 to 85 with COVID-19, enrolled during active disease. The rearrangement links TRBV5-1 to TRBJ2-2; TRBD1 might be the D (6 bases). CDR3 protein: CASSLARGIPQGNTGELFF. CDR3 DNA: TGCGCCAGCAGCTTGGCCCGGGGCATACCACAGGGGAACACCGGGGAGCTGTTTTTT.